A selection of T cell receptor beta chains follows, all from one sample in a study of glioma-infiltrating T cells. TCRdb re-derived calls from the multiplex PCR reads in MiXCR, one entry per CDR3 protein. Of around 350,000 distinct CDR3 sequences in the sample, 35% to 45% were seen once. Sequenced: glioma tissue, nonneoplastic brain tissue, or PBMCs (not recorded which). Receptor source: a human donor with low-grade glioma or glioblastoma, undergoing nonglioma brain surgery, or in good health (not recorded which). The CDR3 runs from the conserved cysteine through the conserved F or W. The D gene is left open where the match is weak. Expanded clones are given a class, and other clones once, few, many or no size at all.

CDR3 protein: CSAPAGPNTEAFF
CDR3 DNA: TGCAGTGCCCCGGCAGGGCCTAACACTGAAGCTTTCTTT
V gene: TRBV20-1
D gene: -
J gene: TRBJ1-1
clone size: -

CDR3 protein: CASSYVARGIYDKQFF
CDR3 DNA: TGTGCCAGCAGTTACGTCGCTAGGGGTATATATGATAAGCAGTTCTTC
V gene: TRBV6-2/TRBV6-3
D gene: -
J gene: TRBJ2-1
clone size: -

CDR3 protein: CASSVSPFEGSLNEQFF
CDR3 DNA: TGTGCCAGCAGCGTATCCCCCTTTGAGGGAAGCCTGAATGAGCAGTTCTTC
V gene: TRBV6-6
D gene: -
J gene: TRBJ2-1
clone size: -

CDR3 protein: CASSLAGVGYTF
CDR3 DNA: TGTGCCAGCAGCTTAGCAGGGGTCGGCTACACCTTC
V gene: TRBV7-6
D gene: -
J gene: TRBJ1-2
clone size: -

CDR3 protein: CASSLYGGRTEAFF
CDR3 DNA: TGTGCCAGCAGTTTATACGGGGGTAGGACTGAAGCTTTCTTT
V gene: TRBV28
D gene: -
J gene: TRBJ1-1
clone size: -

CDR3 protein: CASSLRAGPQETQYF
CDR3 DNA: TGTGCCAGCAGCTTGCGGGCGGGTCCCCAAGAGACCCAGTACTTC
V gene: TRBV11-2
D gene: -
J gene: TRBJ2-5
clone size: few

CDR3 protein: CASSEAGQPTQYF
CDR3 DNA: TGTGCCAGCAGTGAAGCGGGACAGCCTACGCAGTATTTT
V gene: TRBV6-1
D gene: TRBD1
J gene: TRBJ2-3
clone size: many

CDR3 protein: CASSAPGGPGYTF
CDR3 DNA: TGTGCCAGCAGTGCTCCGGGTGGTCCCGGCTACACCTTC
V gene: TRBV28
D gene: -
J gene: TRBJ1-2
clone size: -

CDR3 protein: CATSGGNEQFF
CDR3 DNA: TGTGCCACCTCCGGGGGCAATGAGCAGTTCTTC
V gene: TRBV19
D gene: -
J gene: TRBJ2-1
clone size: few

CDR3 protein: CSARDPGKSPLHF
CDR3 DNA: TGCAGTGCTAGAGATCCCGGGAAATCACCCCTCCACTTT
V gene: TRBV20-1
D gene: -
J gene: TRBJ1-6
clone size: many

CDR3 protein: CSARDGRETIQETQYF
CDR3 DNA: TGCAGTGCTAGAGATGGACGGGAGACCATCCAAGAGACCCAGTACTTC
V gene: TRBV20-1
D gene: -
J gene: TRBJ2-5
clone size: -

CDR3 protein: CASSSTWTDHNYGYTF
CDR3 DNA: TGTGCCAGCAGCTCAACCTGGACAGACCATAACTATGGCTACACCTTC
V gene: TRBV7-9
D gene: -
J gene: TRBJ1-2
clone size: few

CDR3 protein: CASSQDRGSAGGTDTQYF
CDR3 DNA: TGTGCCAGCAGCCAAGACCGAGGCAGCGCGGGGGGCACAGATACGCAGTATTTT
V gene: TRBV4-2
D gene: TRBD2
J gene: TRBJ2-3
clone size: -

CDR3 protein: CASSQRQMDQPQHF
CDR3 DNA: TGCGCCAGCAGCCAAAGACAGATGGATCAGCCCCAGCATTTT
V gene: TRBV4-3
D gene: -
J gene: TRBJ1-5
clone size: few

CDR3 protein: CASSFSGGANEQFF
CDR3 DNA: TGTGCCAGCAGTTTTAGCGGGGGGGCCAATGAGCAGTTCTTC
V gene: TRBV28
D gene: TRBD2
J gene: TRBJ2-1
clone size: -

CDR3 protein: CSARKQVGSNYGYTF
CDR3 DNA: TGCAGTGCTAGAAAACAGGTGGGGTCTAACTATGGCTACACCTTC
V gene: TRBV20-1
D gene: -
J gene: TRBJ1-2
clone size: -

CDR3 protein: CSARLVVYNEQYF
CDR3 DNA: TGCAGTGCTAGACTAGTGGTCTACAATGAGCAGTACTTC
V gene: TRBV20-1
D gene: -
J gene: TRBJ2-7
clone size: -

CDR3 protein: CSARDTEDQETQYF
CDR3 DNA: TGCAGTGCTAGAGATACAGAGGACCAAGAGACCCAGTACTTC
V gene: TRBV20-1
D gene: -
J gene: TRBJ2-5
clone size: -

CDR3 protein: CASSPGPLTEAFF
CDR3 DNA: TGTGCCAGCAGCCCAGGGCCGCTCACTGAAGCTTTCTTT
V gene: TRBV11-3
D gene: -
J gene: TRBJ1-1
clone size: few

CDR3 protein: CASSQGPGLSNQPQHF
CDR3 DNA: TGTGCCAGCAGCCAAGGTCCGGGGTTGAGCAATCAGCCCCAGCATTTT
V gene: TRBV3-1
D gene: -
J gene: TRBJ1-5
clone size: few

CDR3 protein: CASSPRTPLELNTEAFF
CDR3 DNA: TGTGCCAGTAGTCCGCGAACTCCTTTGGAGCTGAACACTGAAGCTTTCTTT
V gene: TRBV19
D gene: -
J gene: TRBJ1-1
clone size: -

CDR3 protein: CASSRYPTDSPLHF
CDR3 DNA: TGTGCCAGCAGCCGATACCCTACGGATTCACCCCTCCACTTT
V gene: TRBV6-1
D gene: -
J gene: TRBJ1-6
clone size: few

CDR3 protein: CASSQVRLANYGYTF
CDR3 DNA: TGTGCCAGCAGCCAAGTTCGCCTCGCTAACTATGGCTACACCTTC
V gene: TRBV3-1
D gene: -
J gene: TRBJ1-2
clone size: -